This is a list of T cell receptor beta chains from one sample in a study of OX40 agonist ivuxolimab in advanced cancers. This table comes from immunoSEQ multiplex PCR, and its TCRdb copy is limited to in-frame clones, with some not included. The sample has 41,000 or so clones, approximately 87% seen once. Sequencing was performed on CD4+ or CD8+ T cells sorted from blood, taken in a trial of the OX40 agonist ivuxolimab. These TCRs come from an adult with an advanced solid tumor such as melanoma, head and neck, liver or kidney cancer. CDR3s include the opening cysteine and the closing phenylalanine or tryptophan. D genes are given only for firm matches. Only some rows state a clone size, as once, few, many or a class for expanded clones.

>TRBJ1-2|-|TRBV6-4|-
CASRSGLNYGYTF
TGTGCCAGCAGGTCCGGACTCAACTATGGCTACACCTTC
>TRBJ1-3|-|TRBV5-5|once
CASSPLQGRGNTIYF
TGTGCCAGCAGCCCTCTCCAGGGACGCGGAAACACCATATATTTT
>TRBJ2-2|-|TRBV2|-
CASSVEGNTGELFF
TGTGCCAGCAGTGTGGAGGGGAACACCGGGGAGCTGTTTTTT
>TRBJ2-5|-|TRBV28|-
CASSLTGLAAKTQYF
TGTGCCAGCAGTTTAACAGGGCTAGCCGCGAAGACCCAGTACTTC
>TRBJ2-3|-|TRBV18|-
CASSSRQGSDTQYF
TGTGCCAGCTCCTCAAGGCAGGGCTCAGATACGCAGTATTTT
>TRBJ2-5|-|TRBV11-2|-
CASSLTGEETQYF
TGTGCCAGCAGCTTAACGGGAGAAGAGACCCAGTACTTC
>TRBJ2-7|TRBD1|TRBV6-5|few
CASRYMGQRDEQYF
TGTGCCAGCAGATATATGGGACAGCGCGACGAGCAGTACTTC
>TRBJ2-3|-|TRBV27|-
CASRGAGTLNTDTQYF
TGTGCCAGCAGGGGAGCCGGGACGTTAAACACAGATACGCAGTATTTT
>TRBJ1-2|-|TRBV29-1|-
CSVETGYTF
TGCAGCGTTGAAACCGGCTACACCTTC
>TRBJ1-2|-|TRBV7-2|-
CASSGTGDNYGYTF
TGTGCCAGCAGCGGTACAGGTGATAACTATGGCTACACCTTC
>TRBJ1-2|-|TRBV5-1|-
CASSLDRGYGYTF
TGCGCCAGCAGCTTGGACCGGGGCTATGGCTACACCTTC
>TRBJ2-7|-|TRBV6-5|-
CASSRGFSYEQYF
TGTGCCAGCAGCCGGGGTTTCTCCTACGAGCAGTACTTC
>TRBJ1-1|TRBD1|TRBV19|-
CASSIRGDRVVFF
TGTGCCAGTAGTATTAGGGGGGACAGGGTTGTTTTCTTT
>TRBJ2-3|TRBD2|TRBV29-1|-
CSSQRAGGSTDTQYF
TGCAGCTCCCAGCGGGCGGGAGGTAGCACAGATACGCAGTATTTT
>TRBJ2-5|-|TRBV19|-
CASSTTDGRVETQYF
TGTGCCAGTAGTACAACGGACGGGAGAGTTGAGACCCAGTACTTC
>TRBJ1-2|-|TRBV11-3|-
CASSEDRANYGYTF
TGTGCCAGCAGCGAGGACAGAGCTAACTATGGCTACACCTTC
>TRBJ1-2|-|TRBV7-3|-
CASSLGPGQGYTF
TGTGCCAGCAGCTTAGGGCCGGGCCAGGGCTACACCTTC
>TRBJ1-1|-|TRBV2|-
CASSEMVTHETEAFF
TGTGCCAGCAGTGAAATGGTAACACACGAAACTGAAGCTTTCTTT
>TRBJ2-2|-|TRBV5-6|-
CASSLALPTGELFF
TGTGCCAGCAGCTTGGCCCTGCCCACCGGGGAGCTGTTTTTT
>TRBJ2-7|-|TRBV11-3|few
CATRTGATYEQYF
TGTGCCACCCGCACAGGTGCCACCTACGAGCAGTACTTC
>TRBJ2-2|TRBD1|TRBV9|-
CASSVGNRGQYTGELFF
TGTGCCAGCAGCGTAGGAAACAGGGGACAGTACACCGGGGAGCTGTTTTTT
>TRBJ1-1|-|TRBV10-3|-
CAISESRGGTEAFF
TGTGCCATCAGTGAGTCCCGGGGCGGCACTGAAGCTTTCTTT
>TRBJ2-5|-|TRBV7-8|-
CASSSTWGGQETQYF
TGTGCCAGCAGCTCTACCTGGGGAGGACAAGAGACCCAGTACTTC
>TRBJ2-3|TRBD2|TRBV28|-
CASSLWGGFVSDTQYF
TGTGCCAGCAGTTTATGGGGGGGGTTCGTTTCCGATACGCAGTATTTT
>TRBJ2-7|-|TRBV5-1|-
CASRGGEQYF
TGCGCCAGCAGGGGGGGCGAGCAGTACTTC
>TRBJ2-7|TRBD2|TRBV7-2|-
CASSLSSGGRAVYEQYF
TGTGCCAGCAGCTTAAGTTCAGGTGGGAGGGCCGTCTACGAGCAGTACTTC
>TRBJ1-1|-|TRBV18|-
CASSPKTKGAEAFF
TGTGCCAGCTCACCAAAGACAAAGGGGGCTGAAGCTTTCTTT
>TRBJ2-7|-|TRBV7-9|-
CASSLGAVWWEQYF
TGTGCCAGCAGTTTGGGGGCAGTCTGGTGGGAGCAGTACTTC
>TRBJ2-3|TRBD1|TRBV28|-
CASSSDRGGTDTQYF
TGTGCCAGCAGTTCCGACAGGGGTGGAACAGATACGCAGTATTTT
>TRBJ2-7|-|TRBV2|few
CASGASYEQYF
TGTGCCAGCGGGGCCTCCTACGAGCAGTACTTC
>TRBJ2-7|TRBD1|TRBV27|-
CASSTRQGAIYEQYF
TGTGCCAGCAGTACCAGACAGGGGGCGATCTACGAGCAGTACTTC
>TRBJ2-7|TRBD2|TRBV5-5|-
CAGRTSGSHLAYEQYF
TGTGCCGGCAGGACTAGCGGGAGCCACTTGGCTTACGAGCAGTACTTC
>TRBJ1-5|-|TRBV25-1|-
CASSAGYDQPQHF
TGTGCCAGCAGTGCCGGGTACGATCAGCCCCAGCATTTT
>TRBJ2-1|TRBD2|TRBV11-3|-
CASSLDQSGTSGKDEQFF
TGTGCCAGCAGCTTAGACCAATCCGGGACTAGCGGGAAGGATGAGCAGTTCTTC
>TRBJ1-5|-|TRBV6-5|-
CASSYARSNQPQHF
TGTGCCAGCAGTTACGCCAGATCCAATCAGCCCCAGCATTTT
>TRBJ2-3|-|TRBV9|-
CASSVGPRVRAPPYF
TGTGCCAGCAGCGTAGGCCCCCGGGTGAGGGCCCCGCCGTATTTT
>TRBJ1-2|-|TRBV5-1|-
CASKQGFNYGYTF
TGCGCCAGCAAACAGGGCTTCAACTATGGCTACACCTTC